This T cell receptor (beta chain) came from a study of blood T cell repertoires in COVID-19. About the research overall: COVID-19 samples collected from the United States, Italy and Spain covered acute and convalescent phases. PBMCs, B-cell-depleted T cells, or T cells were the source of the cDNA or gDNA that made up the material.

This CDR3 has 17 residues. Per the original data handling: The assay estimated nucleated cells by amplifying reference gene primers. TCRdb keeps only in-frame clones here, not all; method: immunoSEQ multiplex PCR. V and J calls and clone size are as listed in that table; D and trimming were resolved from the DNA. The table shows 150,000 or so clones, with roughly 80% occurring only once. Sequenced sample: peripheral blood. This receptor was taken from a woman aged 55-70 years with acute or convalescent COVID-19. The chain has TRBV21-1 and TRBJ1-2; TRBD1, the table's D call, lacks a check against the DNA. TRBV21-1 counts as a pseudogene. CDR3 nucleotides: TGTGCCAGCAGCAGCTTGGACAGGGGGCCCGACGGCTATGGCTACACCTTC. It codes for CASSSLDRGPDGYGYTF.